Reported below is one TCR beta chain. The sample belongs to a study of Ad26.COV2.S vaccination and SARS-CoV-2 variants. Across the whole study: Each vaccinee took Ad26.COV2.S intramuscularly, once or twice 56 days apart.

Treatment described: 15 to 20 received Ad26.COV2.S at low or high dose, single or two shots; about 5 received placebo; per-sample allocation not given. The investigators took samples on day 63 after the first vaccine or placebo injection. Looked up from germline, CDR1 is MGHRA and CDR2 is YSYEKL. The CDR3 runs 16 residues. The V gene lost 0 bases and the J gene lost 0 bases, with 12 bases spanning the gap. The table came from immunoSEQ multiplex PCR; TCRdb's copy has only in-frame clones and leaves some out. There are about 400,000 clones in the sample; approximately 83% occur only once, and about 7.4% lies in the top ten.

This sequence originates from a person between 18 and 59 years old who received the Ad26.COV2.S COVID-19 vaccine or a placebo. The chain employs TRBV4-1 and TRBJ2-7; a possible D gene is TRBD2 (6 bases). Material: peripheral blood, obtained in a trial of Ad26.COV2.S vaccine versus placebo. CDR3 region: CASSQDWAGSSYEQYF. The DNA for the CDR3 is TGCGCCAGCAGCCAAGATTGGGCGGGAAGCTCCTACGAGCAGTACTTC.